The 15 T cell receptor beta chains below come from one sample, sequenced in a study of shared clonotypes between healthy human individuals. Sequenced by immunoSEQ multiplex PCR; TCRdb stores in-frame clones only, minus some. Of under 1,900,000 clones in the sample, less than 99% were seen once. Material for sequencing was naive CD4+ T cells sorted from blood. The subset is: CD45RA+ positively selected. These receptors were obtained from a man aged 30 to 45 in good health.

The V gene is TRBV11-2, the J gene TRBJ1-5; D remains unclear. CDR3 length: 13 amino acids. Trimming took 4 bases from V and 6 from J, leaving 10 bases between them. Per germline, CDR1 SGHAT and CDR2 FQNNGV. DNA for the CDR3: TGTGCCAGCAGCTATCGCGATGGTCAGCCCCAGCATTTT. Translated: CASSYRDGQPQHF.

The chain links TRBV29-1 to TRBJ1-2; 7 positions match TRBD1. There are 12 residues in the CDR3. CDR1 is SQVTM and CDR2 is ANQGSEA in the germline V gene. The V gene end was trimmed by 3 bases and the J gene end by 8 bases; junction bases not matched to a gene: 6. CDR3 protein: CSVETGQAGYTF. The CDR3 bases are TGCAGCGTTGAGACCGGACAGGCAGGCTACACCTTC. The full variable domain, with the rest looked up from reference TRBV29-1 and TRBJ1-2, is SAVISQKPSRDICQRGTSLTIQCQVDSQVTMMFWYRQQPGQSLTLIATANQGSEATYESGFVIDKFPISRPNLTFSTLTVSNMSPEDSSIYLCSVETGQAGYTFGSGTRLTVV.

This clone appeared a single time. V is TRBV7-2 and J is TRBJ2-3, with D unresolved. Trimming removed 3 bases at V and 8 bases at J, with 9 bases between. Germline assignment: CDR1 SGHTA and CDR2 FQGNSA. This CDR3 spans 12 amino acids. The DNA of the CDR3 is TGTGCCAGCAGCTTCTCTATGGCTACGCAGTATTTT. Translated: CASSFSMATQYF.

In the case of this clone: This sample includes further DNA sequences coding for the same CDR3. The chain carries TRBV20-1 and TRBJ2-1, with unresolved D. Trimming removed 5 bases at V and 4 bases at J, with 6 bases between. Germline CDR1 DFQATT, CDR2 SNEGSKA (reference sequence). This CDR3 contains 11 residues. In nucleotides, the CDR3 is TGCAGTGCTCGTTATTACAATGAGCAGTTCTTC. It translates to CSARYYNEQFF.

The sample holds one count of this clone. V is TRBV27 and J is TRBJ2-7, with D perhaps TRBD2 (8 bases). The CDR3 is 15 amino acids. V gave up 4 bases and J gave up 1 base, with 14 bases separating them. The germline V gene encodes CDR1 MNHEY and CDR2 SMNVEV (reference sequence). The CDR3 sequence is CASSSGGLESYEQYF. The CDR3 nucleotides read TGTGCCAGCAGTTCAGGGGGACTAGAATCCTACGAGCAGTACTTC.

The chain recombines TRBV7-6 with TRBJ2-1; the D is unclear. CDR3 size: 14 residues. V dropped 5 bases and J dropped 3 bases, with 11 bases sitting between them. Germline loops: CDR1 SGHVS, CDR2 FNYEAQ. DNA for the CDR3: TGTGCCAGCAGCGTATCCGGGCACTACAATGAGCAGTTCTTC. Amino acid sequence: CASSVSGHYNEQFF.

The J gene is TRBJ2-5, the V gene TRBV4-1; 11 nucleotides match TRBD2. Germline assignment: CDR1 MGHRA and CDR2 YSYEKL. V shed 2 bases and J 2 bases; nucleotides not matched to a gene: 4. The CDR3 runs to 16 residues. The CDR3 DNA reads TGCGCCAGCAGCCAACCGGGACTAGCGGTACAAGAGACCCAGTACTTC. Its translation: CASSQPGLAVQETQYF.

The chain couples TRBV5-1 to TRBJ2-2, with 8 positions matching TRBD1. V was clipped by 7 bases and J by 9 bases; unmatched bases: 8. CDR3 length equals 13 residues. Germline V gene lookup returns CDR1 SGHRS and CDR2 YFSETQ. In DNA, the CDR3 is TGCGCCAGCGGCGGGGACAGGACCCGGGAGCTGTTTTTT. It codes for CASGGDRTRELFF.

The V call is TRBV27, the J call TRBJ2-5; the D gene is possibly TRBD1 (5 bases). Germline assignment: CDR1 MNHEY and CDR2 SMNVEV (reference sequence). V lost 6 bases to trimming and J lost 13 bases, with 21 bases between them. CDR3 length: 13 residues. The CDR3 DNA is TGTGCCAGCAGATTTGACAAAGAGGACAACTGGTACTTC. It translates to CASRFDKEDNWYF.

A word on this clone: Other DNA sequences in the same sample also yield this CDR3. The chain is built from TRBV4-2 and TRBJ2-7; 10 bases line up with TRBD2. Germline V gene data show CDR1 as LGHNA and CDR2 as YNFKEQ. Trimming at V came to 1 base and at J to 2 bases, leaving 2 bases not matched to a gene. CDR3 length: 15 residues. CDR3 DNA sequence: TGTGCCAGCAGCCAAGGACTAGCGGGCCCCTACGAGCAGTACTTC. Its protein is CASSQGLAGPYEQYF.

The genes are TRBV5-5 and TRBJ2-5; D ambiguous. V was clipped by 0 bases and J by 2 bases, with 14 bases between them. CDR1 is SGHKS and CDR2 is YYEKEE in the germline V gene (reference sequence). CDR3 size: 16 residues. The CDR3 DNA is TGTGCCAGCAGCTTGGAATATCGGGCGATACAAGAGACCCAGTACTTC. It encodes CASSLEYRAIQETQYF.

The V gene is TRBV6-6, the J gene TRBJ1-5; unclear D gene. The V gene lost 6 bases and the J gene lost 10 bases, with 16 bases spanning the gap. Germline lookup yields CDR1 MNHNY and CDR2 SVGAGI (reference sequence). The CDR3 is made up of 13 amino acids. The CDR3 coding sequence is TGTGCCAGCAGAACAGAGGACGGATTCCCCCAGCATTTT. Protein product: CASRTEDGFPQHF.

The V gene is TRBV29-1, the J gene TRBJ2-3; D is unclear. The CDR3 consists of 13 residues. The ends were cut back, 8 bases at V and 2 bases at J, with 14 bases in the middle. CDR1 and CDR2 (germline): SQVTM, ANQGSEA. The CDR3 DNA is TGCAGCTCCCGGACGAGATTCACAGATACGCAGTATTTT. This gives the protein CSSRTRFTDTQYF.

This rearrangement joins TRBV10-2 to TRBJ2-2, with 14 bases fitting TRBD2. CDR1 is WSHSY and CDR2 is SAAADI in the germline V gene. The CDR3 spans 17 residues. V lost 6 bases to trimming and J lost 4 bases; unmatched junction nucleotides: 7. The CDR3 sequence: CASSRLAGGPVTGELFF. In DNA form, the CDR3 reads TGCGCCAGCAGCAGACTAGCGGGAGGGCCGGTCACCGGGGAGCTGTTTTTT.

The rearrangement links TRBV7-6 to TRBJ2-7; 7 bases line up with TRBD1. Trimming took 1 base from V and 7 from J; bases not matched to a gene: 1. Germline V CDR1 and CDR2: SGHVS, FNYEAQ. This CDR3 has 12 amino acids. In DNA form, the CDR3 reads TGTGCCAGCAGCTTAGACAGGGGTGAGCAGTACTTC. Its protein is CASSLDRGEQYF.